Shown below are 10 T cell receptor beta chains from a single sample sequenced in a study of blood T cell repertoires in COVID-19. Assay: immunoSEQ multiplex PCR; the TCRdb copy retains only in-frame clones and omits some. The profile shows some 700,000 clones, about nine tenths of them singletons. The sample taken for sequencing was peripheral blood. The receptors come from a woman aged 18-35 years with acute or convalescent COVID-19.

The chain joins TRBV7-9 to TRBJ2-3; TRBD1 aligns across 7 bases. Trimming removed 5 bases from V and 1 base from J; junction bases left unmatched: 9. The CDR3 loop spans 16 amino acids. Germline V gene lookup returns CDR1 SEHNR and CDR2 FQNEAQ (reference sequence). This CDR3 is CASSGDRVAGTDTQYF. The CDR3 nucleotides read TGTGCCAGCAGCGGCGACAGGGTTGCGGGCACAGATACGCAGTATTTT.

The J gene is TRBJ2-1, the V gene TRBV5-4; weak D call: TRBD1 (5 bases). Germline V gene sequence: CDR1 SGHNT, CDR2 YYREEE (reference sequence). CDR3 length: 16 residues. Trimming took off 0 bases at V and 6 bases at J, with 16 bases between the two ends. The CDR3 is CASSLGVGPGSNEQFF. The CDR3 DNA follows: TGTGCCAGCAGCTTGGGTGTGGGGCCGGGTTCCAATGAGCAGTTCTTC.

The genes are TRBV30 and TRBJ1-4; the match to TRBD1 covers 10 bases. The trim removed 2 bases at V and 8 bases at J, leaving 11 bases unmatched. The CDR3 spans 16 residues. Per germline, CDR1 GTSNPN and CDR2 SVGIG (reference sequence). The CDR3 is CAWSSYVGTGDEKLFF. CDR3 bases: TGTGCCTGGAGTTCGTACGTCGGGACAGGGGACGAAAAACTGTTTTTT.

The chain joins TRBV2 to TRBJ2-7; the match to TRBD1 covers 7 bases. The germline gives CDR1 SNHLY, CDR2 FYNNEI. V dropped 6 bases and J dropped 5; count of bases not matched to a gene: 4. This CDR3 has 12 amino acids. CDR3 nucleotide sequence: TGTGCCAGCAGCGGGGACAGAGACGAGCAGTACTTC. It specifies CASSGDRDEQYF.

In this sample, this clone turned up a few times. The sample carries other DNA sequences with the same CDR3. V gene TRBV27 combines with J gene TRBJ1-5; no firm D call. V shed 2 bases and J shed 3 bases, with 8 bases lying between them. Germline CDR1 is MNHEY and CDR2 is SMNVEV (reference sequence). The length of the CDR3 is 14 residues. The CDR3 loop reads CASSLTGFNQPQHF. Written as DNA, the CDR3 is TGTGCCAGCAGTTTAACCGGGTTCAATCAGCCCCAGCATTTT.

V gene TRBV30 combines with J gene TRBJ1-4, with 10 positions matching TRBD1. From germline, CDR1 is GTSNPN and CDR2 SVGIG (reference sequence). CDR3 length: 17 residues. Germline trimming cut 1 base from V and 0 bases from J; bases unmatched to any gene: 5. CDR3 DNA: TGTGCCTGGAGTGGAGGGGACAGGGGAGCAACTAATGAAAAACTGTTTTTT. This translates into CAWSGGDRGATNEKLFF.

The V gene is TRBV15, the J gene TRBJ2-7; D ambiguous. The CDR3 length is 13 residues. Germline V lookup: CDR1 LNHNV, CDR2 YYDKDF (reference sequence). V was shortened by 5 bases and J by 2 bases, with 10 bases between the two germline ends. CDR3 sequence (DNA): TGTGCCACCAGCCGGGTGACTGCCTACGAGCAGTACTTC. Protein product: CATSRVTAYEQYF.

The J gene is TRBJ2-7, the V gene TRBV7-9, with a weak D call TRBD2 (5 bases). CDR3 length equals 16 residues. Per the germline V gene, CDR1 is SEHNR and CDR2 is FQNEAQ (reference sequence). V dropped 5 bases and J dropped 0 bases, with 17 bases sitting between them. The CDR3 nucleotides are TGTGCCAGCAGCAAAACCGATGTGGGGAGCTCCTACGAGCAGTACTTC. This gives the protein CASSKTDVGSSYEQYF.

J is TRBJ2-1 and V is TRBV9; the D gene is possibly TRBD1 (6 bases). Trimming removed 0 bases from V and 8 bases from J, with 18 bases in between. The germline V gene encodes CDR1 SGDLS and CDR2 YYNGEE. This CDR3 has 16 amino acids. CDR3 sequence: CASSVGGRYAAHEQFF. CDR3 DNA: TGTGCCAGCAGCGTAGGGGGGCGTTATGCCGCCCATGAGCAGTTCTTC.

This chain links TRBV7-9 with TRBJ1-6; D remains unclear. Deletions cut 1 base from V and 9 bases from J, with 10 bases between. Germline V gives CDR1 SEHNR, CDR2 FQNEAQ (reference sequence). CDR3 size: 14 residues. The CDR3 is CASSLGRQASPLHF. In nucleotides, the CDR3 is TGTGCCAGCAGCTTAGGGAGGCAGGCTTCACCCCTCCACTTT.